Below are 31 T cell receptor beta chains sequenced from a single sample in a study of T cell repertoires in cytomegalovirus infection. TCRdb redid the calling of the reads with MiXCR, one entry per CDR3 protein. The sample yields 290,000 or so distinct CDR3 sequences, roughly 25% seen once. Sequencing was carried out using PBMCs. The receptors here all came from a human donor in good health (CMV status not recorded). Some clones in this sample may be carry-over from other donors' samples.

In its sample, this clonotype was seen a few times. The chain is built from TRBV6-5 and TRBJ1-1; D remains ambiguous. CDR1 and CDR2 (germline): MNHEY, SVGAGI. V gave up 1 base and J gave up 5 bases, with 11 bases separating them. The CDR3 has 14 residues. CDR3 DNA sequence: TGTGCCAGCAGTTACTACTTAAGGGAGACTGAAGCTTTCTTT. It encodes CASSYYLRETEAFF.

This clonotype was counted at least ten times. V usage is TRBV19 and J usage is TRBJ1-6; D gene uncertain. With 7 bases removed from V and 7 bases from J, the gap between germline ends came to 11 bases. From germline, CDR1 is LNHDA and CDR2 SQIVND (reference sequence). The CDR3 is made up of 13 amino acids. The DNA of the CDR3 is TGTGCCAGTACCACAACCGGGAATTCACCCCTCCACTTT. This codes for CASTTTGNSPLHF.

This rearrangement joins TRBV15 to TRBJ2-5; 8 nucleotides align to TRBD2. Trimming removed 4 bases from V and 3 bases from J; junction bases left unmatched: 7. This CDR3 contains 15 residues. From germline, CDR1 is LNHNV and CDR2 YYDKDF (reference sequence). CDR3 DNA: TGTGCCACCAGCAATGTAGCGGGGAATGAAGAGACCCAGTACTTC. Translating gives CATSNVAGNEETQYF.

The chain's CDR3 is CASSADRGRRTEAFF. CDR3 nucleotide sequence: TGTGCCAGCAGCGCGGACAGGGGGCGCCGGACTGAAGCTTTCTTT. The chain recombines TRBV6-4 with TRBJ1-1; 11 bases match TRBD1. Trimming removed 6 bases from V and 5 bases from J; junction bases left unmatched: 8. Germline V lookup: CDR1 MRHNA, CDR2 SNTAGT. This CDR3 comprises 15 residues.

This sequence joins TRBV2 and TRBJ2-2; D is unresolved. The CDR3 is 14 residues long. The germline CDR1 and CDR2 sequences are SNHLY and FYNNEI. Trimming stripped 8 bases from V and 4 bases from J, with 14 bases between. As DNA, the CDR3 is TGTGCCAGCTTATTCGACCGGGTCACCGGGGAGCTGTTTTTT. Translated: CASLFDRVTGELFF.

The gene calls are TRBV11-1 and TRBJ2-2; 8 bases are shared with TRBD2. Trimming removed 5 bases from V and 6 bases from J; junction bases left unmatched: 11. The germline V gene encodes CDR1 SGHAT and CDR2 FQDESV (reference sequence). The CDR3 covers 16 residues. Here the CDR3 reads CASSRGGPRAAGELFF. The CDR3 DNA is TGTGCCAGCAGCCGGGGGGGCCCGAGAGCCGCCGGGGAGCTGTTTTTT.

This clonotype was found a few times. This chain connects TRBV6-2 or TRBV6-3 to TRBJ2-2, with TRBD1 matching over 9 bases. Germline CDR1 reads MNHEY; CDR2 reads SVGEGT. This CDR3 spans 16 amino acids. The V and J ends lost 6 bases and 3 bases, in that order; junction bases with no gene match: 8. The CDR3 coding sequence is TGTGCCAGCAGAGCCACAGGGGGCGCGGACACCGGGGAGCTGTTTTTT. Translation: CASRATGGADTGELFF.

This clonotype was seen a handful of times. The chain combines TRBV25-1 with TRBJ2-1, with D maybe TRBD2 (6 bases). The V end was cut by 4 bases, the J end by 2 bases, with 15 bases between. The germline V gene encodes CDR1 MGHDK and CDR2 SYGVNS. The CDR3 is 16 residues long. DNA of the CDR3: TGTGCCAGCAGTGGTATACTAGCCCCTGCCTACAATGAGCAGTTCTTC. Its protein is CASSGILAPAYNEQFF.

Points on this clonotype: The junction shows a germline mismatch at one end, possibly a read error. J is TRBJ2-5 and V is TRBV7-4; D not resolved. The CDR3 contains 8 residues. Germline CDR1 is SGHVT and CDR2 is SQSDAQ. CDR3 coding DNA: TGTGCCAGCAGCGGATGGGACTTC. Translating gives CASSGWDF.

The chain combines TRBV7-3 with TRBJ2-1; no clear D gene. The CDR3 runs 12 residues. The germline V gene encodes CDR1 SGHTA and CDR2 FQGTGA. V shed 8 bases and J shed 7 bases, with 12 bases lying between them. CDR3: CASAPHPNEQFF. As DNA, the CDR3 is TGTGCCAGCGCGCCACATCCTAATGAGCAGTTCTTC.

The rearrangement links TRBV5-1 to TRBJ1-5; no reliable D call. The CDR3 runs to 13 residues. Deletions cut 3 bases from V and 9 bases from J, with 13 bases between. The germline V gene encodes CDR1 SGHRS and CDR2 YFSETQ. The CDR3 region has the DNA TGCGCCAGCAGCTCCGACGGGTGGCCGCCCCAGCATTTT. As protein: CASSSDGWPPQHF.

This clonotype was observed a few times. This rearrangement joins TRBV28 to TRBJ1-5; 8 bases are a match to TRBD1. CDR3 length equals 15 residues. Trimming cost V 7 bases and J 1 base; bases outside gene matches: 6. From germline, CDR1 is MDHEN and CDR2 SYDVKM. CDR3 bases: TGTGCCAGCACCGCGGACAGGGCCAGCAATCAGCCCCAGCATTTT. Protein sequence: CASTADRASNQPQHF.

This clonotype was seen at least ten times. The chain recombines TRBV28 with TRBJ2-3, with 7 nucleotides matching TRBD1. The CDR3 covers 14 residues. The junction had 11 bases not matched to a gene; V was cut back by 8 bases and J by 6 bases. Germline V gene data show CDR1 as MDHEN and CDR2 as SYDVKM. The CDR3 DNA follows: TGTGCCAGCGACGGGTACAGGGGAACCGATACGCAGTATTTT. It codes for CASDGYRGTDTQYF.

This clonotype was counted between two and nine times. This chain links TRBV11-2 with TRBJ1-2; D is uncertain. The V gene lost 2 bases and the J gene lost 7 bases, with 11 bases spanning the gap. The germline V gene has CDR1 SGHAT and CDR2 FQNNGV. The CDR3 is 13 amino acids. CDR3 in amino acids: CASSLPGSGGYTF. CDR3 nucleotide sequence: TGTGCCAGCAGCTTACCGGGGTCGGGTGGCTACACCTTC. The entire variable domain, with the rest obtained from reference TRBV11-2 and TRBJ1-2, is as follows: EAGVAQSPRYKIIEKRQSVAFWCNPISGHATLYWYQQILGQGPKLLIQFQNNGVVDDSQLPKDRFSAERLKGVDSTLKIQPAKLEDSAVYLCASSLPGSGGYTFGSGTRLTVV.

This clonotype was seen at least ten times. V gene TRBV7-9 combines with J gene TRBJ1-4, with D tentatively TRBD1 (6 bases). Germline CDR1 and CDR2: SEHNR and FQNEAQ (reference sequence). V lost 4 bases and J 5 bases, leaving 8 bases between the germline ends. This CDR3 is 13 amino acids long. The CDR3 sequence is CASSSTGNEKLFF. CDR3 bases: TGTGCCAGCAGCTCCACAGGGAATGAAAAACTGTTTTTT.

This clonotype has at least ten counts. The gene calls are TRBV7-2 and TRBJ2-5; 7 bases map to TRBD2. V shed 6 bases and J 5 bases; nucleotides not matched to a gene: 6. Germline CDR1 and CDR2: SGHTA and FQGNSA. The CDR3 is 13 residues long. CDR3 in DNA: TGTGCCAGCAGAGGGGCGGGGGTTGAGACCCAGTACTTC. Translation gives CASRGAGVETQYF. The full variable domain, in which reference TRBV7-2 and TRBJ2-5 provide the parts outside the CDR3, is GAGVSQSPSNKVTEKGKDVELRCDPISGHTALYWYRQSLGQGLEFLIYFQGNSAPDKSGLPSDRFSAERTGGSVSTLTIQRTQQEDSAVYLCASRGAGVETQYFGPGTRLLVL.

This clonotype showed up just once. The gene calls are TRBV7-2 and TRBJ2-4; D is unclear. V was clipped by 1 base and J by 4 bases, with 11 bases between them. There are 15 residues in the CDR3. Germline loops: CDR1 SGHTA, CDR2 FQGNSA. Here the CDR3 reads CASSLVGTAKNIQYF. In nucleotides, the CDR3 is TGTGCCAGCAGCTTAGTCGGCACTGCTAAAAACATTCAGTACTTC.

This clonotype was recorded at least ten times. CDR3 sequence: CASSSYPGQETQYF. The CDR3 bases are TGTGCCAGCAGCTCTTACCCCGGGCAAGAGACCCAGTACTTC. The rearrangement joins TRBV7-3 to TRBJ2-5, with no clear D. Germline CDR1 is SGHTA and CDR2 is FQGTGA. Trimming took 4 bases from V and 2 from J, leaving 11 bases between them. The CDR3 is 14 residues long.

This clonotype was detected many times. The rearrangement uses TRBV7-3 and TRBJ1-2; TRBD1 might be the D (6 bases). There are 13 residues in the CDR3. Trimming removed 2 bases from V and 6 bases from J, with 10 bases in between. Looked up from germline, CDR1 is SGHTA and CDR2 is FQGTGA. The CDR3 nucleotides are TGTGCCAGCAGCTTATGGGCAGGGGATGGCTACACCTTC. Amino acids: CASSLWAGDGYTF.

This clonotype was observed a few times. The chain joins TRBV28 to TRBJ1-1; D unclear. The germline gives CDR1 MDHEN, CDR2 SYDVKM. This CDR3 has 11 amino acids. V lost 6 bases and J 4 bases, leaving 6 bases between the germline ends. The CDR3 region has the DNA TGTGCCAGCAGGGGGTTCACTGAAGCTTTCTTT. Translated: CASRGFTEAFF. The whole variable domain, filled in from reference TRBV28 and TRBJ1-1, reads DVKVTQSSRYLVKRTGEKVFLECVQDMDHENMFWYRQDPGLGLRLIYFSYDVKMKEKGDIPEGYSVSREKKERFSLILESASTNQTSMYLCASRGFTEAFFGQGTRLTVV.

This clonotype was detected only a few times. V and J are TRBV20-1 and TRBJ2-1; D possibly corresponds to TRBD2 (6 bases). CDR1 is DFQATT, CDR2 SNEGSKA, per germline (reference sequence). This CDR3 is 16 amino acids long. Trimming cost V 4 bases and J 4 bases, with 20 bases left between them. DNA of the CDR3: TGCAGTGCTATATCTCCAATCCTAGCGCCTTACAATGAGCAGTTCTTC. It translates to CSAISPILAPYNEQFF.

This clonotype was seen many times. The V gene is TRBV28, the J gene TRBJ2-7; either TRBD1 or TRBD2 may supply D (5 bases each). This CDR3 region has 16 residues. Trimming stripped 0 bases from V and 0 bases from J, with 12 bases between. Germline CDR1 and CDR2: MDHEN and SYDVKM. This CDR3 reads CASSLWGRAGSYEQYF. As DNA, the CDR3 is TGTGCCAGCAGTTTATGGGGCAGGGCGGGCTCCTACGAGCAGTACTTC.

This clonotype was recorded at least ten times. The chain carries TRBV28 and TRBJ1-4, with a possible D match to TRBD1 (5 bases). The CDR3 has 15 amino acids. Deletions cut 6 bases from V and 4 bases from J, with 15 bases between. CDR1 and CDR2 (germline): MDHEN, SYDVKM. The CDR3 sequence is CASSSTTELNEKLFF. Written as DNA, the CDR3 is TGTGCCAGCAGCTCCACGACAGAGCTTAATGAAAAACTGTTTTTT. Variable domain in full (rest from reference TRBV28 and TRBJ1-4): DVKVTQSSRYLVKRTGEKVFLECVQDMDHENMFWYRQDPGLGLRLIYFSYDVKMKEKGDIPEGYSVSREKKERFSLILESASTNQTSMYLCASSSTTELNEKLFFGSGTQLSVL.

The chain couples TRBV28 to TRBJ2-5; 7 bases are shared with TRBD1. After removal of 5 bases from V and 2 bases from J, the junction contained 8 bases not matched to a gene. The CDR3 has 15 amino acids. The germline CDR1 and CDR2 sequences are MDHEN and SYDVKM. For the CDR3, the DNA is TGTGCCAGCAGTAGATGGACAGGAAGTCAAGAGACCCAGTACTTC. Protein product: CASSRWTGSQETQYF.

This clonotype has at least ten counts. This rearrangement joins TRBV7-2 to TRBJ2-3; 12 bases are a match to TRBD2. The germline V gene has CDR1 SGHTA and CDR2 FQGNSA. CDR3 size: 16 residues. V shed 4 bases, J shed 7 bases, and the junction held 9 bases outside the gene matches. The chain's CDR3 is CASSSRTSGGSYTQYF. CDR3 nucleotides: TGTGCCAGCAGCTCTCGCACTAGCGGGGGGTCTTATACGCAGTATTTT.

This clonotype was seen only once. The missing conserved phenylalanine or tryptophan at the end of this CDR3 makes a read error likely. The CDR3 protein is CASSLRENYGYTS. In DNA form, the CDR3 reads TGCGCCAGCAGTCTCAGGGAAAACTATGGCTACACCTCC. The chain couples TRBV4-1 to TRBJ1-2; D might be TRBD1 (5 bases). This CDR3 spans 13 amino acids. V was clipped by 6 bases and J by 2 bases, with 10 bases between them. Germline V gives CDR1 MGHRA, CDR2 YSYEKL.

This clonotype was seen repeatedly, ten times or more. The CDR3 sequence: CASSLARGGNTIYF. As DNA, the CDR3 is TGTGCCAGCAGTTTAGCAAGGGGAGGAAACACCATATATTTT. The V call is TRBV12-3 or TRBV12-4, the J call TRBJ1-3; a possible D gene is TRBD1 (5 bases). The CDR3 has 14 amino acids. V lost 0 bases and J 4 bases, leaving 7 bases between the germline ends.

This clonotype was found many times. This rearrangement joins TRBV7-6 to TRBJ1-6, with TRBD1 identical over 7 bases. This CDR3 has 15 amino acids. Germline assignment: CDR1 SGHVS and CDR2 FNYEAQ. V trimming: 6 bases; J trimming: 7 bases; junction bases outside the gene matches: 9. CDR3 amino acids: CASSSQGQLNSPLHF. The CDR3 nucleotides read TGTGCCAGCAGTTCACAGGGACAGCTAAATTCACCCCTCCACTTT.

This chain links TRBV6-2 or TRBV6-3 with TRBJ2-2; D is unresolved. CDR1 and CDR2 from the germline V gene are MNHEY and SVGEGT. V was clipped by 5 bases and J by 7 bases, with 14 bases between them. The CDR3 contains 14 residues. CDR3 sequence: CASSQPVRRGELFF. As DNA, the CDR3 is TGTGCCAGCAGTCAACCTGTACGGCGCGGGGAGCTGTTTTTT.

This chain links TRBV5-1 with TRBJ2-7; TRBD1 agrees at 7 bases. Germline CDR1 and CDR2: SGHRS and YFSETQ. V dropped 3 bases and J dropped 1; count of bases not matched to a gene: 7. The CDR3 runs 15 residues. The CDR3 spells CASSSTGTDSYEQYF. Here the CDR3 DNA reads TGCGCCAGCAGCTCAACCGGGACAGATTCCTACGAGCAGTACTTC.

The J gene is TRBJ2-5, the V gene TRBV29-1; tentatively, D is TRBD1 (6 bases). V was cut by 4 bases and J by 9 bases, with 15 bases left in between. This CDR3 has 12 amino acids. Germline lookup yields CDR1 SQVTM and CDR2 ANQGSEA. For the CDR3, the DNA is TGCAGCGTTGGGGGGCCCGCCGGGCCCCAGTACTTC. It codes for CSVGGPAGPQYF.